What follows are 19 T cell receptor beta chains derived from one specimen sequenced in a study of blood T cell repertoires in COVID-19. Some clones are missing from TCRdb's copy, which holds only in-frame ones; the method was immunoSEQ multiplex PCR. The table has 150,000 to 190,000 clones, roughly 80% seen once. The sample consisted of PBMCs or T cells enriched from blood (not recorded which). These receptors came from a man aged 45-65 years who had recovered from COVID-19.

The rearrangement joins TRBV5-4 to TRBJ1-4; a possible D gene is TRBD1 (6 bases). The CDR3 loop spans 13 amino acids. V gave up 6 bases and J gave up 8 bases, with 14 bases separating them. Germline V CDR1 and CDR2: SGHNT, YYREEE (reference sequence). CDR3: CASTIRGNEKLFF. CDR3 nucleotides: TGTGCCAGCACCATCAGGGGAAACGAAAAACTGTTTTTT.

The chain uses TRBV28 and TRBJ2-1; 7 bases line up with TRBD2. This CDR3 has 18 amino acids. The V gene's germline CDR1 is MDHEN and CDR2 SYDVKM. J gave up 4 bases and V 4 bases, and 16 bases lay outside the gene matches. The CDR3 DNA reads TGTGCCAGCAGTTCTCGCAGCTCATCGGCGGGGGTATACAATGAGCAGTTCTTC. Its protein product is CASSSRSSSAGVYNEQFF. Together with reference TRBV28 and TRBJ2-1, the CDR3 gives the full variable domain: DVKVTQSSRYLVKRTGEKVFLECVQDMDHENMFWYRQDPGLGLRLIYFSYDVKMKEKGDIPEGYSVSREKKERFSLILESASTNQTSMYLCASSSRSSSAGVYNEQFFGPGTRLTVL.

This clone was detected only a few times. The CDR3 sequence is CASSLDLDSPLHF. The CDR3 DNA reads as TGTGCCAGCAGCTTAGATCTAGATTCACCCCTCCACTTT. This rearrangement joins TRBV7-8 to TRBJ1-6; unclear D gene. This CDR3 has 13 amino acids. Trimming shortened V by 1 base and J by 8 bases, and 6 bases separated the two germline ends. Germline CDR1 reads SGHVS; CDR2 reads FQNEAQ.

This clone was counted between two and nine times. The chain links TRBV12-5 to TRBJ2-4; 7 bases map to TRBD1. The germline CDR1 and CDR2 sequences are LGHNT and FRNRAP. This CDR3 contains 17 residues. Losses at the gene ends were 0 bases for V and 8 bases for J; bases not matched to a gene: 13. The CDR3 DNA follows: TGTGCTAGTGGTTTGGTACAGGGACAGAATCCAGGGGACATTCAGTACTTC. Residues: CASGLVQGQNPGDIQYF.

This clone was counted a few times. The chain uses TRBV1 and TRBJ1-2. TRBV1 is a documented pseudogene. The CDR3 has 15 residues. The CDR3 coding sequence is TGCACCAGCAGCCAAGACCTGGGACTTCGGAATGGCTACACCTTC. It yields the protein CTSSQDLGLRNGYTF.

The genes are TRBV27 and TRBJ1-2, with D maybe TRBD1 (6 bases). V lost 2 bases to trimming and J lost 4 bases, with 14 bases between them. The germline CDR1 and CDR2 sequences are MNHEY and SMNVEV (reference sequence). The CDR3 loop spans 15 amino acids. CDR3 nucleotides: TGTGCCAGCAGTTTAGTCGGGGGCGGGAGCTATGGCTACACCTTC. Protein product: CASSLVGGGSYGYTF.

In its sample, this clone was seen a few times. The rearrangement links TRBV7-2 to TRBJ2-3; 7 bases are a match to TRBD1. Trimming removed 5 bases from V and 6 bases from J; junction bases left unmatched: 11. Germline-derived CDR1 and CDR2 are SGHTA and FQGNSA. This CDR3 is 15 amino acids long. CDR3 loop: CASSRDSTKRDTQYF. DNA for the CDR3: TGTGCCAGCAGCCGGGACAGTACAAAACGGGATACGCAGTATTTT. The variable domain in full, completed from reference TRBV7-2 and TRBJ2-3, reads GAGVSQSPSNKVTEKGKDVELRCDPISGHTALYWYRQSLGQGLEFLIYFQGNSAPDKSGLPSDRFSAERTGGSVSTLTIQRTQQEDSAVYLCASSRDSTKRDTQYFGPGTRLTVL.

The chain carries TRBV19 and TRBJ2-6; D might be TRBD1 (5 bases). The CDR3 length is 14 residues. The germline V gene has CDR1 LNHDA and CDR2 SQIVND (reference sequence). Trimming removed 7 bases at V and 2 bases at J, with 9 bases between. The CDR3 loop reads CASIQTAGANVLTF. Written as DNA, the CDR3 is TGTGCCAGTATTCAGACAGCTGGGGCCAACGTCCTGACTTTC.

The chain uses TRBV6-5 and TRBJ1-2; TRBD1 agrees at 7 bases. The length of the CDR3 is 14 residues. In germline, CDR1 is MNHEY, CDR2 SVGAGI. V lost 6 bases, J lost 7 bases, and 11 bases stayed unmatched. The CDR3 region is CASRKGGSVFGYTF. In DNA form, the CDR3 reads TGTGCCAGCAGAAAAGGGGGCTCGGTGTTTGGCTACACCTTC.

V gene TRBV30 combines with J gene TRBJ2-3; TRBD2 is a possible D gene (6 bases). Germline values: CDR1 GTSNPN, CDR2 SVGIG (reference sequence). V lost 1 base to trimming and J lost 6 bases, with 11 bases between them. The CDR3 covers 13 residues. The CDR3 DNA sequence: TGTGCCTGGAGTGGACTAGGGTGGGATACGCAGTATTTT. This gives the protein CAWSGLGWDTQYF.

The chain recombines TRBV5-4 with TRBJ1-2; TRBD1 aligns across 9 bases. J lost 8 bases, V lost 4 bases, and 3 bases had no gene match. The germline gives CDR1 SGHNT, CDR2 YYREEE (reference sequence). This CDR3 is 12 amino acids long. CDR3 sequence (DNA): TGTGCCAGCAGCCCACAGGGGGCCGGCTACACCTTC. Its protein product is CASSPQGAGYTF.

This clone showed up just a few times. CDR3 nucleotide sequence: TGTGCCAGCAGTTTCGGCACAGATACGCAGTATTTT. Its translation is CASSFGTDTQYF. V usage is TRBV12-3 or TRBV12-4 and J usage is TRBJ2-3; no clear D. This CDR3 has 12 amino acids. Trimming took 3 bases from V and 1 from J, leaving 2 bases between them.

V and J are TRBV4-2 and TRBJ2-5, with 11 nucleotides matching TRBD2. The CDR3 is 16 amino acids. The V gene end was trimmed by 2 bases and the J gene end by 5 bases; junction bases not matched to a gene: 7. Germline CDR1 and CDR2: LGHNA and YNFKEQ. The DNA for the CDR3 is TGTGCCAGCAGCCAATACTTAGCGGGGGGGAGTGAGACCCAGTACTTC. This codes for CASSQYLAGGSETQYF.

The V gene is TRBV7-9, the J gene TRBJ1-4; D might be TRBD1 (5 bases). Germline V lookup: CDR1 SEHNR, CDR2 FQNEAQ (reference sequence). V lost 0 bases and J lost 7, with 12 bases in between. The CDR3 contains 15 residues. For the CDR3, the DNA is TGTGCCAGCAGCTTAGCGGTGGGGCGCGTTGAAAAACTGTTTTTT. It yields the protein CASSLAVGRVEKLFF.

The chain couples TRBV29-1 to TRBJ1-2; TRBD1 agrees at 10 bases. Trimming cost V 6 bases and J 7 bases; bases outside gene matches: 5. CDR1 is SQVTM, CDR2 ANQGSEA, per germline. CDR3 length equals 12 residues. The CDR3 DNA sequence: TGCAGCGTCCGACAGGGGGCGGGTGGCTACACCTTC. Translated, it gives CSVRQGAGGYTF.

The chain carries TRBV6-5 and TRBJ2-7, with 7 bases matching TRBD1. The junction had 2 bases not matched to a gene; V was cut back by 0 bases and J by 0 bases. Germline CDR1 reads MNHEY; CDR2 reads SVGAGI. The CDR3 has 15 residues. The CDR3 loop reads CASSYSEGASYEQYF. Written as DNA, the CDR3 is TGTGCCAGCAGTTACTCCGAGGGGGCCTCCTACGAGCAGTACTTC.

In DNA, the CDR3 is TGTGCCAGCAGCACAACCCTAGGTGAACGGCCCCAGCATTTT. Amino acid sequence: CASSTTLGERPQHF. The V and J genes are TRBV7-2 and TRBJ1-5; D gene uncertain. Germline values: CDR1 SGHTA, CDR2 FQGNSA. The CDR3 totals 14 residues. Between the trimmed V and J ends, which lost 5 bases and 9 bases, there was a span of 17 bases.

The chain couples TRBV25-1 to TRBJ1-3, with a tentative D call TRBD1 (6 bases). This CDR3 has 12 residues. Looked up from germline, CDR1 is MGHDK and CDR2 is SYGVNS. V shed 6 bases and J shed 3 bases, with 6 bases lying between them. This chain's CDR3 is CASRDSGNTIYF. CDR3 DNA sequence: TGTGCCAGCAGGGACAGTGGAAACACCATATATTTT.

V is TRBV27 and J is TRBJ1-4; TRBD1 matches 10 bases. CDR1 is MNHEY, CDR2 SMNVEV, per germline (reference sequence). V shed 7 bases and J 6 bases; nucleotides not matched to a gene: 2. CDR3 length equals 13 residues. The CDR3 loop reads CASTTGGHEKLFF. CDR3 coding DNA: TGTGCCAGCACGACAGGGGGCCATGAAAAACTGTTTTTT.